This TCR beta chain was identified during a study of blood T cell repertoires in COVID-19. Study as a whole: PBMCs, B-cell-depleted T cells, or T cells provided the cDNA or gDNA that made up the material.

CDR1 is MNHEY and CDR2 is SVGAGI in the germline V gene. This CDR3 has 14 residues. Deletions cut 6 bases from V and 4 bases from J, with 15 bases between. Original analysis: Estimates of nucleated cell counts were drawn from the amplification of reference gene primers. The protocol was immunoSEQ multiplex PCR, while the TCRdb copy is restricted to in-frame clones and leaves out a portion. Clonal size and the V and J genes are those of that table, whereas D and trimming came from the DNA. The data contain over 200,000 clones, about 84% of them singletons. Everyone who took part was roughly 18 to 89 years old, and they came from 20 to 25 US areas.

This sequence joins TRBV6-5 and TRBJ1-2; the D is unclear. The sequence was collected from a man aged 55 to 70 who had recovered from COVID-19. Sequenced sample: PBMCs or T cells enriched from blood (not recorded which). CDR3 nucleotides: TGTGCCAGCAGATCCTTCAACCCAGGCTATGGCTACACCTTC. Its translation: CASRSFNPGYGYTF.